Below, 10 T cell receptor beta chains from the same sample are listed, as sequenced in a study of graft-versus-host responses after intestinal transplantation. Some clones are missing from TCRdb's copy, which holds only in-frame ones; the method was immunoSEQ multiplex PCR. The sample includes nearly 100,000 clones, roughly 90% seen only once; the top ten take around 15%. The sample consisted of PBMCs, taken roughly 450 days after intestinal transplant. The receptors stem from a human patient who received an intestinal transplant, so some T cells may come from the graft donor.

The CDR3 nucleotides read TGTGCTAGTGGTCCGACGGAGGACAGGGGTAGCAATGAGCAGTTCTTC. Its translation: CASGPTEDRGSNEQFF. The chain links TRBV12-5 to TRBJ2-1; TRBD1 matches at 9 bases. Germline trimming cut 5 bases from V and 6 bases from J; bases unmatched to any gene: 11. The germline gives CDR1 LGHNT, CDR2 FRNRAP. CDR3 size: 16 residues. The entire variable domain, with the rest obtained from reference TRBV12-5 and TRBJ2-1, is as follows: DARVTQTPRHKVTEMGQEVTMRCQPILGHNTVFWYRQTMMQGLELLAYFRNRAPLDDSGMPKDRFSAEMPDATLATLKIQPSEPRDSAVYFCASGPTEDRGSNEQFFGPGTRLTVL.

This clone has only one observation. The CDR3: CASNLPGDPGGYTF. The DNA for the CDR3 is TGTGCCAGCAACCTCCCTGGGGATCCCGGTGGCTACACCTTC. The chain combines TRBV6-1 with TRBJ1-2; no reliable D call. The germline V gene has CDR1 MNHNS and CDR2 SASEGT. V was clipped by 7 bases and J by 7 bases, with 19 bases between them. The CDR3 length is 14 residues.

This sequence joins TRBV29-1 and TRBJ1-3; tentative D call: TRBD1 (6 bases). The CDR3 has 13 residues. V was shortened by 7 bases and J by 0 bases, with 10 bases between the two germline ends. Per germline, CDR1 SQVTM and CDR2 ANQGSEA. This CDR3 reads CSAGQHSGNTIYF. For the CDR3, the DNA is TGCAGCGCCGGACAGCACTCTGGAAACACCATATATTTT.

The rearrangement uses TRBV6-4 and TRBJ1-2; 8 bases are a match to TRBD1. Trimming cost V 6 bases and J 10 bases; bases outside gene matches: 7. Germline-derived CDR1 and CDR2 are MRHNA and SNTAGT. This CDR3 has 12 residues. DNA of the CDR3: TGTGCCAGCAGCCAAGGACAGGGTGTCTACACCTTC. It is translated as CASSQGQGVYTF.

As regards this clone: At one end, the junction sequence differs from germline, possibly due to a read error. This rearrangement joins TRBV6-5 to TRBJ2-5; a possible D gene is TRBD2 (6 bases). The germline gives CDR1 MNHEY, CDR2 SVGAGI. This CDR3 contains 15 residues. The CDR3 bases are TGTGCCAGCAGCCCAACCGGGCCCCGCGGGGAGACCCAGCACTTC. Translated, it gives CASSPTGPRGETQHF.

As to this clone: Compared with germline, one end of the junction differs, possibly owing to a read error. The chain links TRBV13 to TRBJ2-7; perhaps TRBD2 as D (5 bases). The CDR3 is 11 amino acids. The V gene's germline CDR1 is PRHDT and CDR2 FYEKMQ (reference sequence). CDR3 region: CASSLGGSVAF. For the CDR3, the DNA is TGTGCCAGCAGCTTAGGAGGGTCTGTAGCGTTC.

V usage is TRBV2 and J usage is TRBJ2-7; 7 positions match TRBD1. This CDR3 is 13 amino acids long. Germline CDR1 is SNHLY and CDR2 is FYNNEI. The trim removed 7 bases at V and 4 bases at J, leaving 7 bases unmatched. CDR3 sequence (DNA): TGTGCCAGCATGGGGGAGACAGGGTACGAGCAGTACTTC. Residues: CASMGETGYEQYF.

This chain connects TRBV5-4 to TRBJ2-5, with D maybe TRBD1 (6 bases). This CDR3 comprises 13 residues. Germline assignment: CDR1 SGHNT and CDR2 YYREEE (reference sequence). V shed 0 bases and J shed 5 bases, with 8 bases lying between them. CDR3 protein: CASSLDRDETQYF. CDR3 coding DNA: TGTGCCAGCAGCTTGGACAGGGATGAGACCCAGTACTTC.

The sample holds a few counts of this clone. This chain uses TRBV2 with TRBJ2-5; 7 bases match TRBD2. The germline V gene encodes CDR1 SNHLY and CDR2 FYNNEI. This CDR3 comprises 15 residues. The J segment lost 1 base and the V segment lost 5 bases, leaving 7 bases of the junction unmatched. Here the CDR3 reads CASSRSGAPQETQYF. Here the CDR3 DNA reads TGTGCCAGCAGTCGGAGCGGGGCCCCCCAAGAGACCCAGTACTTC. The whole variable domain, remainder taken from reference TRBV2 and TRBJ2-5, is EPEVTQTPSHQVTQMGQEVILRCVPISNHLYFYWYRQILGQKVEFLVSFYNNEISEKSEIFDDQFSVERPDGSNFTLKIRSTKLEDSAMYFCASSRSGAPQETQYFGPGTRLLVL.

This sequence joins TRBV6-5 and TRBJ1-1; TRBD1 matches at 9 bases. Germline CDR1 reads MNHEY; CDR2 reads SVGAGI. The CDR3 length is 15 residues. The ends lost 2 bases at V and 3 bases at J; junction bases unmatched: 4. The CDR3 sequence: CASSYRTGAYTEAFF. The DNA for the CDR3 is TGTGCCAGCAGTTACAGGACAGGGGCCTACACTGAAGCTTTCTTT.